This T cell receptor (beta chain) was retrieved from a study of T cells in Graves' hyperthyroidism and ophthalmopathy. On this clonotype itself: It may be a read error: a sequence one base away is much more abundant.

Germline CDR1 and CDR2: LNHNV and YYDKDF (reference sequence). The CDR3 totals 15 residues. Researchers took RNA transcripts and amplified the TCR beta CDR3 regions from them. The HTBI primer set served for first-round RT-PCR of the TCR CDR3. TCRdb re-called the multiplex PCR reads with MiXCR, one entry per CDR3 protein. The data hold 750,000 to 900,000 distinct CDR3 sequences, with roughly 40% observed a single time. Patients counted as stable if ophthalmopathy did not develop within 18 months. Diagnosis of hyperthyroidism was new in patients aged 18 to 65, and its duration was under 2 months. Exclusion of a patient resulted from uncontrolled infection, other autoimmune disease, pregnancy or lactation. It was roughly 10 ml of fresh peripheral blood that supplied the PBMCs.

The rearrangement uses TRBV15 and TRBJ1-1, with D hard to call. The receptor comes from a man aged 18 to 29 with Graves' hyperthyroidism. Source material: blood. As DNA, the CDR3 is TGTGCCACCACGGGAATGTACGGAATGAACACTGGAGCTTTCTTT. Amino acid sequence: CATTGMYGMNTGAFF. The full variable domain, completed using reference TRBV15 and TRBJ1-1, is DAMVIQNPRYQVTQFGKPVTLSCSQTLNHNVMYWYQQKSSQAPKLLFHYYDKDFNNEADTPDNFQSRRPNTSFCFLDIRSPGLGDTAMYLCATTGMYGMNTGAFFGQGTRLTVV.